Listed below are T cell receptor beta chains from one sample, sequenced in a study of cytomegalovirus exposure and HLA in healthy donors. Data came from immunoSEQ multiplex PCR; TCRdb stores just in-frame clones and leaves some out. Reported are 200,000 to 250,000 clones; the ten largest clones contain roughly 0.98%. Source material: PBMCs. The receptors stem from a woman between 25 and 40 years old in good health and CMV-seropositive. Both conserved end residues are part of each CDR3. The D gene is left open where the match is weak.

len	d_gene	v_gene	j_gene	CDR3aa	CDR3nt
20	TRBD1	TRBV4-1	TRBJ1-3	CASSQEGGQGIDRTRNTIYF	TGCGCCAGCAGCCAAGAAGGAGGACAGGGCATCGATCGGACTAGAAACACCATATATTTT
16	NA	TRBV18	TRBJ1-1	CASSPAVSALGTEAFF	TGTGCCAGCTCACCAGCGGTGTCGGCCCTAGGCACTGAAGCTTTCTTT
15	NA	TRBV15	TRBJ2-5	CATSRGPSRRETQYF	TGTGCCACCAGCAGAGGTCCCTCTAGGCGTGAGACCCAGTACTTC
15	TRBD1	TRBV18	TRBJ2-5	CASSPNPGQQETQYF	TGTGCCAGCTCACCCAATCCGGGACAGCAAGAGACCCAGTACTTC
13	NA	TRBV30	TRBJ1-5	CAWSVGGIQPQHF	TGTGCCTGGAGTGTGGGGGGAATCCAGCCCCAGCATTTT
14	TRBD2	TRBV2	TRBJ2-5	CASGAGGNQETQYF	TGTGCCAGCGGTGCGGGGGGCAACCAAGAGACCCAGTACTTC
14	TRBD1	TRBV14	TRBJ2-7	CASSQNQGVYEQYF	TGTGCCAGCAGCCAAAATCAGGGGGTGTACGAGCAGTACTTC
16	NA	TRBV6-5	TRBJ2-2	CASSYSLRLPTGELFF	TGTGCCAGCAGTTACTCGTTGCGACTACCCACCGGGGAGCTGTTTTTT
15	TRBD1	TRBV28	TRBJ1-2	CASSFSTGGIHGYTF	TGTGCCAGCAGTTTTTCGACAGGGGGGATTCATGGCTACACCTTC
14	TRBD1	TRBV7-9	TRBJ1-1	CASSDGQGLHEAFF	TGTGCCAGCAGCGACGGACAGGGTCTCCATGAAGCTTTCTTT
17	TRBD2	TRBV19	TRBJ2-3	CASGGYAGDSFTDTQYF	TGTGCCTCGGGAGGGTATGCGGGGGACTCTTTCACAGATACGCAGTATTTT
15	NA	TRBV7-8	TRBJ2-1	CASSWLGAEYNEQFF	TGTGCCAGCAGCTGGTTGGGGGCCGAATACAATGAGCAGTTCTTC
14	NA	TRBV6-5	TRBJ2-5	CASSYSRGQQTQYF	TGTGCCAGCAGTTACTCGAGAGGGCAGCAGACCCAGTACTTC
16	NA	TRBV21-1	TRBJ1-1	CASSKGSTRGTTEAFF	TGTGCCAGCAGCAAGGGTTCGACCAGAGGGACTACTGAAGCTTTCTTT
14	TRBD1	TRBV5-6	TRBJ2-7	CASSLWDRGLGQYF	TGTGCCAGCAGCTTGTGGGACAGGGGGCTTGGGCAGTACTTC
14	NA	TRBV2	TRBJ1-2	CASRGSTGTYGYTF	TGTGCCAGCAGGGGATCGACAGGTACCTATGGCTACACCTTC
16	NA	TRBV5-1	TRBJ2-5	CASSLSTVTFQETQYF	TGCGCCAGCAGCTTGTCTACAGTAACTTTCCAAGAGACCCAGTACTTC
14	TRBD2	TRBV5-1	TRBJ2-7	CASTQTSGVYEQYF	TGCGCCAGCACCCAGACTAGCGGGGTCTACGAGCAGTACTTC
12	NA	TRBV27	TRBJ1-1	CASQGSSTEAFF	TGTGCCAGCCAGGGAAGCTCCACTGAAGCTTTCTTT
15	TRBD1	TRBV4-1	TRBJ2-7	CASSQEHRGYYEQYF	TGCGCCAGCAGCCAAGAACACAGGGGGTATTACGAGCAGTACTTC
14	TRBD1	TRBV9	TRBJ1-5	CASSAGQGNQPQHF	TGTGCCAGCAGCGCGGGACAGGGTAATCAGCCCCAGCATTTT
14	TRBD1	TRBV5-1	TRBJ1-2	CASSFGQGADGYTF	TGCGCCAGCAGCTTCGGACAGGGGGCTGATGGCTACACCTTC
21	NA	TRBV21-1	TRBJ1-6	CASSKGLTGWYGIGKNSPLHF	TGTGCCAGCAGCAAAGGGTTAACAGGGTGGTACGGTATTGGGAAAAATTCACCCCTCCACTTT
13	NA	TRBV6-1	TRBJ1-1	CASSESWNTEAFF	TGTGCCAGCAGTGAATCTTGGAACACTGAAGCTTTCTTT
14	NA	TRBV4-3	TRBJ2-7	CASSQAASSYEQYF	TGCGCCAGCAGCCAAGCTGCTAGCTCCTACGAGCAGTACTTC
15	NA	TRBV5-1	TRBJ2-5	CASSLTWTQTETQYF	TGCGCCAGCAGCTTGACTTGGACACAGACAGAGACCCAGTACTTC
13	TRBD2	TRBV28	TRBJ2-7	CASRTSVTYEQYF	TGTGCCAGCCGAACTAGCGTGACCTACGAGCAGTACTTC
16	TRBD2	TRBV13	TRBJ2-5	CASSHGLAGVQETQYF	TGTGCCAGCAGCCATGGACTAGCGGGTGTACAAGAGACCCAGTACTTC
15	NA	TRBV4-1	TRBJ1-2	CASSQAQVTNYGYTF	TGCGCCAGCAGCCAAGCGCAGGTGACGAACTATGGCTACACCTTC
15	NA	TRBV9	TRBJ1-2	CASSVFLGGVYGYTF	TGTGCCAGCAGCGTGTTCTTGGGGGGTGTATATGGCTACACCTTC
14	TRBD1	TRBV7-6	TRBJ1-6	CASSLGRGASPLHF	TGTGCCAGCAGCTTAGGCAGGGGGGCTTCACCCCTCCACTTT
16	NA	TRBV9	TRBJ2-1	CASSVTGSSSYNEQFF	TGTGCCAGCAGCGTAACCGGGTCCAGCTCCTACAATGAGCAGTTCTTC
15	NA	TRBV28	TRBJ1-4	CASSSTGTNNEKLFF	TGTGCCAGCAGTAGCACCGGGACAAATAATGAAAAACTGTTTTTT
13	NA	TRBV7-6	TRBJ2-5	CASSQGQQETQYF	TGTGCCAGCAGCCAGGGGCAGCAAGAGACCCAGTACTTC
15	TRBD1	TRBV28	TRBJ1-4	CASSPGTGVREKLFF	TGTGCCAGCAGTCCAGGGACAGGGGTAAGGGAAAAACTGTTTTTT
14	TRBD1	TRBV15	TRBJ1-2	CATSNTGGDYGYTF	TGTGCCACCTCTAATACAGGGGGCGACTATGGCTACACCTTC
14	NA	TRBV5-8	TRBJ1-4	CASSTAGAREKLFF	TGTGCCAGCAGCACTGCAGGGGCTCGTGAAAAACTGTTTTTT
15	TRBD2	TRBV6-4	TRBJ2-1	CASSDSLAGAHEQFF	TGTGCCAGCAGTGACTCGCTAGCGGGAGCCCATGAGCAGTTCTTC
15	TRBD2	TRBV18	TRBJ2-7	CASSPMTREGGEQYF	TGTGCCAGCTCACCAATGACTCGGGAGGGCGGCGAGCAGTACTTC
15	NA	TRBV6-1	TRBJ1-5	CASSDSWTEDQPQHF	TGTGCCAGCAGTGACAGTTGGACAGAGGATCAGCCCCAGCATTTT
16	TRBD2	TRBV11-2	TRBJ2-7	CASSLVGTSVSHEQYF	TGTGCCAGCAGCTTAGTCGGGACTAGCGTATCCCACGAGCAGTACTTC
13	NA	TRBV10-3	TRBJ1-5	CAISDTGNQPQHF	TGTGCCATCAGTGACACTGGCAATCAGCCCCAGCATTTT
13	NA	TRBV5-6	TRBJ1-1	CASSPRVNTEAFF	TGTGCCAGCAGCCCCCGCGTGAACACTGAAGCTTTCTTT
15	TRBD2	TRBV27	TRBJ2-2	CASSLLAANTGELFF	TGTGCCAGCAGTTTACTAGCGGCGAACACCGGGGAGCTGTTTTTT
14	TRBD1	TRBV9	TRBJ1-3	CASSGPGQRNTIYF	TGTGCCAGCAGCGGACCGGGACAGAGAAACACCATATATTTT
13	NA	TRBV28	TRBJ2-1	CASIGDLYNEQFF	TGTGCCAGCATTGGGGACTTGTACAATGAGCAGTTCTTC
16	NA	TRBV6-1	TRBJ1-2	CASSALRSHFNYGYTF	TGTGCCAGCAGTGCCCTGCGGTCCCATTTTAACTATGGCTACACCTTC
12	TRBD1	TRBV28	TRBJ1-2	CASDRQGDGYTF	TGTGCCAGTGATCGACAGGGAGATGGCTACACCTTC
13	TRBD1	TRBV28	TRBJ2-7	CASSSGQGYEQYF	TGTGCCAGCTCATCGGGACAGGGCTACGAGCAGTACTTC
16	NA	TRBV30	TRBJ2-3	CAWRRTGFGSTDTQYF	TGTGCCTGGAGGAGAACAGGGTTCGGAAGCACAGATACGCAGTATTTT
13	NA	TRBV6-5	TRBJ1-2	CASSYSTGYGYTF	TGTGCCAGCAGTTACTCGACAGGCTATGGCTACACCTTC
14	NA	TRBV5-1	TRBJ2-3	CASSSQGHTDTQYF	TGCGCCAGCAGCTCACAGGGACACACAGATACGCAGTATTTT